This T cell receptor beta chain comes out of a study of spatial heterogeneity in lung cancer. The germline V gene has CDR1 DFQATT and CDR2 SNEGSKA (reference sequence). The germline V and J ends were trimmed by 5 bases and 5 bases, with 10 bases remaining between them. This CDR3 comprises 11 residues. Time point denoted: sample taken at primary tumor resection. Researchers sequenced whole RNA taken from tumor, nontumor lung or frozen PBMC without sorting. The approximately 72 donors had untreated early-stage non-small cell lung cancer. TCRdb reanalysed the 5' RACE reads using MiXCR and keeps one entry per CDR3 protein. The table shows 80,000 to 95,000 distinct CDR3 sequences, with approximately 8.9% occurring only once.

The chain combines TRBV20-1 with TRBJ2-7; D might be TRBD2 (5 bases). The receptor was derived from a male donor with early-stage non-small cell lung cancer. Sample: PBMCs, taken at surgery. This chain's CDR3 is CSARTRHEQYF. Here the CDR3 DNA reads TGCAGTGCTCGTACTAGGCACGAGCAGTACTTC.